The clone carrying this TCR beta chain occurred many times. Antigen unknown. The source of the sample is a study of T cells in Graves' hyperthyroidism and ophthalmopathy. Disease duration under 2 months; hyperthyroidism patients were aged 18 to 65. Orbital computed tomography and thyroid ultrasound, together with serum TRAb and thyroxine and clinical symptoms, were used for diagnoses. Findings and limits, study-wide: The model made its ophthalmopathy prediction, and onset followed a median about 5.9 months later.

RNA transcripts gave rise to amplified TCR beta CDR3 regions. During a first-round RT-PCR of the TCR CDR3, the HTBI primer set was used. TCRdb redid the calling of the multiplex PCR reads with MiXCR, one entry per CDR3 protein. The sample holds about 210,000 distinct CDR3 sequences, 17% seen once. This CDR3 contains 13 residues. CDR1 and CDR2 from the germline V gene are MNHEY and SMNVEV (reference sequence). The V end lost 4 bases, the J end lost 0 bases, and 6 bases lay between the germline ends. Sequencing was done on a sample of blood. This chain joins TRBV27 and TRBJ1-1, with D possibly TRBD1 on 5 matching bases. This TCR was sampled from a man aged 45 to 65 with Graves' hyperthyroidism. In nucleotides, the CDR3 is TGTGCCAGCAGTTGGGGGGTGAACACTGAAGCTTTCTTT. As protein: CASSWGVNTEAFF.